This section outlines one T cell receptor (beta chain) sequence together with its context. Antigen unknown. Patients chosen for sequencing had shown CD8+CD57+ cell expansion by flow cytometry. There was no therapy given to any patient before the blood sampling took place. This specimen belongs to a study of CD8+CD57+ T cells in acquired aplastic anemia. Study-wide context: An average of roughly 3 ug of DNA was obtained from sorted CD4+ and CD8+ cells.

For CDR3 and TCR beta VDJ profiling, genomic DNA was the template used. TCRdb fed the reads into MiXCR, producing one record per CDR3 protein. The data contain 180,000 or so distinct CDR3 sequences, 48% of them singletons. This CDR3 contains 14 residues. V was pared by 7 bases and J by 3 bases, with 13 bases between. Germline V CDR1 and CDR2: LNHDA, SQIVND (reference sequence). Study-wide results and caveats: Patients shared 25 to 35 CD8+ CDR3 sequences with controls.

Sequences were obtained from sorted CD4+, CD8+, or CD8+CD57+ T cells (not recorded which) from PBMCs. The chain employs TRBV19 and TRBJ1-5; D possibly corresponds to TRBD1 (5 bases). This clonotype was sampled from a human donor with aplastic anemia. The DNA of the CDR3 is TGTGCCAGTAAATACCGGGACTTCAATCAGCCCCAGCATTTT. Residues: CASKYRDFNQPQHF.